This T cell receptor beta chain was retrieved from a study of cytomegalovirus exposure and HLA in healthy donors. Trimming removed 6 bases from V and 12 bases from J, with 16 bases in between. The length of the CDR3 is 11 residues. Germline lookup yields CDR1 SGHRS and CDR2 YFSETQ. Study results and limitations: An analysis was carried out at a later point. It showed that HLA-associated TCR beta chains were more clonally expanded than equally common non-associated chains.

Concerning this clone: Its antigen is as yet unknown.

Donors had nominal health at sampling but likely had unrecorded immune exposures. 60 Vbeta and 13 Jbeta primers were used in PCR. This table comes from immunoSEQ multiplex PCR, and its TCRdb copy is limited to in-frame clones, with some not included. The sample has a few hundred thousand clones, 65% to 85% seen once; the top ten hold under 2.5%. This clonotype was sampled from a female donor in good health and CMV-seronegative. The source material was PBMCs. The gene calls are TRBV5-1 and TRBJ2-7, with D tentatively TRBD2 (5 bases). CDR3 DNA sequence: TGCGCCAGCAAAGAGGGTACTCGAACGTACTTC. The encoded protein is CASKEGTRTYF.